These 26 T cell receptor beta chains share one sample of origin, sequenced in a study of T cell responses to AZD1222 COVID-19 vaccine. The method was immunoSEQ multiplex PCR; TCRdb's version includes in-frame clones alone and lacks a portion of them. This sample yields some 150,000 clones, of which roughly 89% are seen a single time; 5% belongs to the top ten. Material: peripheral blood, obtained on day 0 of AZD1222 vaccination. These receptors were obtained from an adult in good health.

This clone appeared a few times. J is TRBJ2-7 and V is TRBV7-3; 11 bases match TRBD1. Germline CDR1 reads SGHTA; CDR2 reads FQGTGA. Losses at the gene ends were 1 base for V and 5 bases for J; bases not matched to a gene: 10. This CDR3 region has 17 residues. CDR3 sequence (DNA): TGTGCCAGCAGCTTAATGGGGACAGGGGGAGATGGCGACGAGCAGTACTTC. As protein: CASSLMGTGGDGDEQYF.

The CDR3, as DNA: TGTGCCAGCAGTTTTGAAGCTGGACGCACAGATACGCAGTATTTT. It codes for CASSFEAGRTDTQYF. The chain recombines TRBV6-5 with TRBJ2-3; D uncertain. CDR1 MNHEY and CDR2 SVGAGI come from the germline V gene. V shed 4 bases and J shed 1 base, with 12 bases lying between them. The CDR3 consists of 15 residues.

The chain recombines TRBV6-5 with TRBJ2-1; 7 bases match TRBD2. This CDR3 is 15 amino acids long. CDR1 and CDR2 (germline): MNHEY, SVGAGI. V shed 4 bases and J 4 bases; nucleotides not matched to a gene: 7. Here the CDR3 DNA reads TGTGCCAGCAGTTTGGGGGGAGGGGAGTACAATGAGCAGTTCTTC. Translation: CASSLGGGEYNEQFF.

This clone has just a few counts. The V and J genes are TRBV7-9 and TRBJ2-5; maybe TRBD2 (5 bases). The CDR3 length is 16 residues. Between the trimmed V and J ends, which lost 5 bases and 2 bases, there was a span of 18 bases. Per germline, CDR1 SEHNR and CDR2 FQNEAQ (reference sequence). The CDR3 DNA sequence: TGTGCCAGCAGCCCCCGGGAAACCAGGCGGCAAGAGACCCAGTACTTC. Encoded protein: CASSPRETRRQETQYF.

This sequence joins TRBV9 and TRBJ1-3; D call uncertain. The germline gives CDR1 SGDLS, CDR2 YYNGEE. V lost 3 bases and J 4 bases, leaving 8 bases between the germline ends. This CDR3 spans 13 amino acids. This CDR3 is CASSGRGGNTIYF. The DNA of the CDR3 is TGTGCCAGCAGCGGACGAGGGGGAAACACCATATATTTT.

The chain couples TRBV5-1 to TRBJ1-1; D perhaps matches TRBD1 (5 bases). Germline CDR1 and CDR2: SGHRS and YFSETQ. V was trimmed by 0 bases and J by 3 bases, leaving 12 bases between them. The CDR3 is 15 residues long. The CDR3 nucleotides are TGCGCCAGCAGCTTGGGGGAGGGGTCGTACACTGAAGCTTTCTTT. Translation gives CASSLGEGSYTEAFF.

The genes are TRBV4-1 and TRBJ1-5; TRBD1 matches at 11 bases. This CDR3 has 20 residues. Germline CDR1 and CDR2: MGHRA and YSYEKL. J was trimmed by 2 bases and V by 0 bases; bases with no gene match: 12. The CDR3: CASSQDGWTGGTNRNQPQHF. CDR3 sequence (DNA): TGCGCCAGCAGCCAAGACGGTTGGACAGGGGGCACAAACCGCAATCAGCCCCAGCATTTT.

The chain is built from TRBV7-3 and TRBJ1-1, with a tentative D call TRBD1 (6 bases). Germline CDR1 is SGHTA and CDR2 is FQGTGA. V lost 4 bases and J lost 0, with 9 bases in between. The CDR3 totals 14 residues. The CDR3 DNA is TGTGCCAGCAGCTCCACAGGGTTGAACACTGAAGCTTTCTTT. Translating it yields CASSSTGLNTEAFF.

V is TRBV7-2 and J is TRBJ1-2; D not resolved. Deletions cut 5 bases from V and 4 bases from J, with 11 bases between. This CDR3 spans 13 amino acids. The germline V gene has CDR1 SGHTA and CDR2 FQGNSA. The CDR3 DNA reads as TGTGCCAGCAGCCAGACGACACTCTATGGCTACACCTTC. It is translated as CASSQTTLYGYTF.

V and J are TRBV3-1 (or the pseudogene TRBV3-2) and TRBJ1-6, with no clear D. CDR1 and CDR2 from the germline V gene are LGHDT and YNNKEL (reference sequence). The CDR3 length is 18 residues. Trimming left V 5 bases short and J 6 bases short, with 23 bases between. This chain's CDR3 is CASSSDGLLHTLNSPLHF. CDR3 DNA sequence: TGTGCCAGCAGCTCTGACGGACTTCTACATACTCTTAATTCACCCCTCCACTTT.

The chain combines TRBV10-3 with TRBJ1-2; D is possibly TRBD1 (6 bases). CDR1 ENHRY and CDR2 SYGVKD come from the germline V gene. The CDR3 consists of 15 residues. The ends were cut back, 7 bases at V and 2 bases at J, with 17 bases in the middle. The CDR3 here is CAIKLAGTQNYGYTF. The DNA of the CDR3 is TGTGCCATCAAGCTGGCCGGGACACAGAACTATGGCTACACCTTC.

This sequence joins TRBV7-2 and TRBJ1-4; a possible D gene is TRBD1 (6 bases). With 0 bases removed from V and 1 base from J, the gap between germline ends came to 12 bases. Germline V gene sequence: CDR1 SGHTA, CDR2 FQGNSA. CDR3 length: 17 amino acids. DNA of the CDR3: TGTGCCAGCAGCTTAGCAAGGGGGGCTTTAACTAATGAAAAACTGTTTTTT. Encoded protein: CASSLARGALTNEKLFF.

The rearrangement uses TRBV11-2 and TRBJ2-3; tentative D call: TRBD2 (5 bases). Germline lookup yields CDR1 SGHAT and CDR2 FQNNGV. This CDR3 contains 11 residues. Trimming shortened V by 10 bases and J by 3 bases, and 8 bases separated the two germline ends. CDR3 bases: TGTGCCACCGAGGGAACAGATACGCAGTATTTT. This gives the protein CATEGTDTQYF.

The gene calls are TRBV29-1 and TRBJ1-2, with D tentatively TRBD1 (6 bases). The germline gives CDR1 SQVTM, CDR2 ANQGSEA. V was cut by 6 bases and J by 5 bases, with 22 bases left in between. The CDR3 runs 15 residues. The CDR3 loop reads CSVSNPRGLTYGYTF. The CDR3 nucleotides read TGCAGCGTCAGTAATCCCAGGGGATTGACATATGGCTACACCTTC.

J is TRBJ1-5 and V is TRBV6-5; D may be TRBD1 (6 bases). Germline V gene lookup returns CDR1 MNHEY and CDR2 SVGAGI. V was cut by 6 bases and J by 4 bases, with 16 bases left in between. The CDR3 has 15 residues. CDR3 DNA sequence: TGTGCCAGCAGCCGCAGGGGAGGGGGGAATCAGCCCCAGCATTTT. Translation gives CASSRRGGGNQPQHF.

This chain joins TRBV29-1 and TRBJ2-5; possible D gene TRBD2, 6 bases. V was clipped by 3 bases and J by 2 bases, with 10 bases between them. Germline CDR1 is SQVTM and CDR2 is ANQGSEA. The CDR3 spans 13 residues. For the CDR3, the DNA is TGCAGCGTTGAGCACGGGGGACAAGAGACCCAGTACTTC. As protein: CSVEHGGQETQYF.

This sequence joins TRBV6-6 and TRBJ1-1, with no clear D. Germline values: CDR1 MNHNY, CDR2 SVGAGI (reference sequence). CDR3 length: 11 residues. Trimming cost V 4 bases and J 3 bases, with 3 bases left between them. In DNA, the CDR3 is TGTGCCAGCAGTTCGGACACTGAAGCTTTCTTT. Residues: CASSSDTEAFF.

The chain has TRBV15 and TRBJ1-1; D uncertain. Germline CDR1 and CDR2: LNHNV and YYDKDF (reference sequence). There are 14 residues in the CDR3. The germline V and J ends were trimmed by 1 base and 2 bases, with 8 bases remaining between them. CDR3 residues: CATSRGGGNTEAFF. CDR3 DNA: TGTGCCACCAGCAGAGGGGGAGGAAACACTGAAGCTTTCTTT.

The chain carries TRBV11-2 and TRBJ2-3, with unresolved D. CDR1 is SGHAT and CDR2 is FQNNGV in the germline V gene. The length of the CDR3 is 13 residues. The V end lost 4 bases, the J end lost 2 bases, and 7 bases lay between the germline ends. CDR3 sequence: CASSSLFTDTQYF. The CDR3 coding sequence is TGTGCCAGCAGCTCTCTTTTCACAGATACGCAGTATTTT.

The chain uses TRBV28 and TRBJ2-7, with D unclear. The CDR3 consists of 11 residues. V lost 2 bases, J lost 5 bases, and 4 bases lay in between. In germline, CDR1 is MDHEN, CDR2 SYDVKM. The CDR3 nucleotides are TGTGCCAGCAGTTTAGGGAACGAGCAGTACTTC. It codes for CASSLGNEQYF.

The V gene is TRBV20-1, the J gene TRBJ2-7, with D perhaps matching TRBD2 (5 bases). Germline V gives CDR1 DFQATT, CDR2 SNEGSKA (reference sequence). Trimming stripped 6 bases from V and 2 bases from J, with 8 bases between. The CDR3 consists of 11 residues. CDR3 in amino acids: CSADGTYEQYF. The CDR3 DNA reads TGCAGTGCGGACGGGACCTACGAGCAGTACTTC.

The chain employs TRBV7-9 and TRBJ1-2; D is possibly TRBD1 (5 bases). V shed 2 bases and J shed 2 bases, with 9 bases lying between them. Looked up from germline, CDR1 is SEHNR and CDR2 is FQNEAQ (reference sequence). The CDR3 covers 14 residues. For the CDR3, the DNA is TGTGCCAGCAGCTTAATCGCAGGGAACTATGGCTACACCTTC. As protein: CASSLIAGNYGYTF. Variable domain in full (rest from reference TRBV7-9 and TRBJ1-2): DTGVSQNPRHKITKRGQNVTFRCDPISEHNRLYWYRQTLGQGPEFLTYFQNEAQLEKSRLLSDRFSAERPKGSFSTLEIQRTEQGDSAMYLCASSLIAGNYGYTFGSGTRLTVV.

The V call is TRBV27, the J call TRBJ2-7; D is perhaps TRBD2 (5 bases). Germline CDR1 MNHEY, CDR2 SMNVEV (reference sequence). V was clipped by 6 bases and J by 0 bases, with 12 bases between them. The CDR3 covers 14 residues. The CDR3, as DNA: TGTGCCAGCAGCCGCGGACTGATCTCCTACGAGCAGTACTTC. As protein: CASSRGLISYEQYF.

The V gene is TRBV28, the J gene TRBJ2-7; TRBD2 matches 10 bases. This CDR3 contains 16 residues. The J segment lost 2 bases and the V segment lost 6 bases, leaving 10 bases of the junction unmatched. Germline V gene lookup returns CDR1 MDHEN and CDR2 SYDVKM. CDR3 nucleotides: TGTGCCAGCAGAGGGACTAGCGCTAGACGACCCTACGAGCAGTACTTC. The encoded protein is CASRGTSARRPYEQYF.

The chain combines TRBV10-2 with TRBJ2-1; weak D call: TRBD2 (5 bases). The CDR3 totals 12 residues. Trimming took off 7 bases at V and 9 bases at J, with 13 bases between the two ends. CDR1 WSHSY and CDR2 SAAADI come from the germline V gene. The CDR3 coding sequence is TGCGCCAGCACTAGAGGAGAGGGTGAGCAGTTCTTC. This codes for CASTRGEGEQFF.

The chain is built from TRBV7-2 and TRBJ2-7; weak D call: TRBD2 (5 bases). V lost 1 base and J 2 bases, leaving 15 bases between the germline ends. The germline gives CDR1 SGHTA, CDR2 FQGNSA. The CDR3 is made up of 16 amino acids. The CDR3 DNA sequence: TGTGCCAGCAGCTTAGATTCGGGATCTACACCCTACGAGCAGTACTTC. This sequence encodes CASSLDSGSTPYEQYF.